A selection of T cell receptor beta chains follows, all from one sample in a study of regulatory T cells in long-lasting Graves disease. MiXCR was run by TCRdb on the multiplex PCR reads, yielding one entry per CDR3 protein. Seen here are 500,000 to 800,000 distinct CDR3 sequences, about 32% observed once, and the top ten hold under 50%. Sequenced material: peripheral blood mononuclear cells (PBMCs), taken when the disease was refractory, from a patient treated with antithyroid drugs. The receptor source for this set is a female donor with Graves disease. Each CDR3 is given with its conserved first and last residue. D genes are given only for firm matches. For some rows the clone size is stated as once, few or many, or as a class when expanded; others skip it.

cdr3_aa cdr3_nt j_call clone_size v_call d_call
CASSIRLVGRLSNQPQHF TGTGCCAGTAGTATTCGTCTGGTGGGGCGCCTTAGCAATCAGCCCCAGCATTTT TRBJ1-5 - TRBV19 -
CASSPSAGTGYTF TGTGCCAGCAGCCCTTCGGCAGGGACCGGCTACACCTTC TRBJ1-2 - TRBV7-3 -
CASSSGGRGEKLFF TGTGCCAGCAGTTCAGGAGGGAGGGGAGAAAAACTGTTTTTT TRBJ1-4 many TRBV28 -
CASSLWRGWGETQYF TGTGCCAGCAGTTTATGGAGGGGATGGGGGGAGACCCAGTACTTC TRBJ2-5 many TRBV27 -
CASLSGRYSPLHF TGTGCCAGCCTCTCAGGGAGATATTCACCCCTCCACTTT TRBJ1-6 few TRBV10-3 -
CASSEGGVSLAGYTF TGTGCCAGCAGTGAAGGTGGTGTCAGTCTGGCTGGCTACACCTTC TRBJ1-2 - TRBV2 -
CASSLPGQGSTGELFF TGTGCCAGCAGTTTACCGGGACAGGGGAGCACCGGGGAGCTGTTTTTT TRBJ2-2 - TRBV28 TRBD1
CASSYGGTFGYAF TGTGCCAGCAGTTACGGCGGGACGTTTGGCTACGCCTTC TRBJ1-2 - TRBV2 -
CASSFGKGWTQYF TGTGCCAGCAGTTTTGGGAAGGGCTGGACGCAGTATTTT TRBJ2-3 - TRBV28 -
CASSLGPIYQPQHF TGTGCCAGCAGCTTGGGTCCGATTTATCAGCCCCAGCATTTT TRBJ1-5 - TRBV7-9 -
CASSQEGPPYRYTF TGTGCCAGCAGCCAAGAGGGGCCCCCATATCGCTACACCTTC TRBJ1-2 - TRBV4-2 -
CASTGGSSYNEQFF TGTGCCAGCACTGGCGGGAGCTCCTACAATGAGCAGTTCTTC TRBJ2-1 - TRBV12-3/TRBV12-4 TRBD2
CASSGRDRGLQNIQYF TGTGCCAGCAGTGGTCGTGACAGGGGCTTGCAAAACATTCAGTACTTC TRBJ2-4 few TRBV6-1 TRBD1